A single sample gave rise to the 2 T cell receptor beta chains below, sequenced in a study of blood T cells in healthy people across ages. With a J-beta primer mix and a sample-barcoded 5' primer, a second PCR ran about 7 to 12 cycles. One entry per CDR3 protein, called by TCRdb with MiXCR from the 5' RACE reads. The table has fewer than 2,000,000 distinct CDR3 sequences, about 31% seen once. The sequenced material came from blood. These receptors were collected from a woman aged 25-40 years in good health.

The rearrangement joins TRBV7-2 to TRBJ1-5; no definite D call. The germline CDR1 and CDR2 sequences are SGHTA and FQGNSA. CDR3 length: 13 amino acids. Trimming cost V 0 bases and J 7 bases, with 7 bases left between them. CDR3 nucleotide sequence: TGTGCCAGCAGCTTAGCCCCTGAGCAGCCCCAGCATTTT. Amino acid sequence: CASSLAPEQPQHF.

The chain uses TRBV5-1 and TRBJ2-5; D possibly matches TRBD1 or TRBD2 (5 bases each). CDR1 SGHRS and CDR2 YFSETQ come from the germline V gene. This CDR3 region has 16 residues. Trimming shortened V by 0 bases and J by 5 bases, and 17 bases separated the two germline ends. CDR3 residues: CASSLDGTHSGETQYF. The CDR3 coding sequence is TGCGCCAGCAGCTTGGATGGGACCCACTCTGGGGAGACCCAGTACTTC.